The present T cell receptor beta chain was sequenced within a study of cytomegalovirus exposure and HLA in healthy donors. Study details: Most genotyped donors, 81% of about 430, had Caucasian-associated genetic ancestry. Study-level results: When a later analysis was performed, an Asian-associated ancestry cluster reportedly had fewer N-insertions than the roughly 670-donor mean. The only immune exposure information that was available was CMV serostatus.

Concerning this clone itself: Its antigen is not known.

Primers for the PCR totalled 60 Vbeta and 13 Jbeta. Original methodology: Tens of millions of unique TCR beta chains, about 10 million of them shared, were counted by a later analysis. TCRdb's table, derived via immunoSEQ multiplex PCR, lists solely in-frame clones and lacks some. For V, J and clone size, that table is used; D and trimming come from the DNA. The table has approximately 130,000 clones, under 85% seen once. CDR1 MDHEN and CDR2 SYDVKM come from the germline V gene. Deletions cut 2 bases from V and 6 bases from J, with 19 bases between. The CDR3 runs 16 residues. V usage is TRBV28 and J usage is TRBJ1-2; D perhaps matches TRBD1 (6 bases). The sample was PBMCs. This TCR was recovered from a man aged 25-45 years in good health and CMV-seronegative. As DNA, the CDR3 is TGTGCCAGCAGTTTAGGAGGGGGGGCGCCTCGGAATGGCTACACCTTC. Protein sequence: CASSLGGGAPRNGYTF.